These 22 T cell receptor beta chains were sequenced from one sample in a study of regulatory T cells in long-lasting Graves disease. CDR3 regions were amplified by Arm-PCR using iRepertoire HTBI primers to build TCR beta libraries. TCRdb analysed the multiplex PCR reads with MiXCR anew, one entry per CDR3 protein. Here the sample spans roughly 560,000 distinct CDR3 sequences, around 13% being singletons. Time point given: newly diagnosed GD, antithyroid drugs for less than 3 months. PBMC-derived RNA was used for the TCR library. Separately, the same data were catalogued under a study of T cells in Graves' hyperthyroidism and ophthalmopathy.

The material sequenced was peripheral blood mononuclear cells (PBMCs), taken at new diagnosis, from a patient treated with antithyroid drugs. Every receptor here comes from a woman in her 30s with Graves disease.

The genes are TRBV18 and TRBJ1-1, with D possibly being TRBD1 (6 bases). This CDR3 region has 15 residues. V was shortened by 3 bases and J by 1 base, with 12 bases between the two germline ends. The germline V gene encodes CDR1 KGHSH and CDR2 LQKENI. Written as DNA, the CDR3 is TGTGCCAGCTCACCCTTGGACAGTTCGAACACTGAAGCTTTCTTT. Protein: CASSPLDSSNTEAFF.

In this sample, this clonotype turned up many times. The chain uses TRBV20-1 and TRBJ2-2; 11 bases map to TRBD2. Looked up from germline, CDR1 is DFQATT and CDR2 is SNEGSKA (reference sequence). The CDR3 sequence is 15 residues long. With 2 bases clipped from V and 2 bases from J, the junction kept 1 base outside the gene matches. CDR3 sequence reads: CSARTSGRNTGELFF. CDR3 nucleotides: TGCAGTGCTAGAACTAGCGGGAGAAACACCGGGGAGCTGTTTTTT.

There are a few counts of this clonotype. The chain has TRBV6-5 and TRBJ2-5; D may correspond to TRBD1 or TRBD2 (5 bases each). Germline CDR1 MNHEY, CDR2 SVGAGI. Between the trimmed V and J ends, which lost 2 bases and 4 bases, there was a span of 11 bases. The CDR3 length is 14 residues. The CDR3 here is CASSYGGSRETQYF. Written as DNA, the CDR3 is TGTGCCAGCAGTTACGGGGGTTCCAGAGAGACCCAGTACTTC.

This clonotype was detected ten times or more. This sequence joins TRBV29-1 and TRBJ2-2; 8 bases agree with TRBD1. CDR3 length equals 12 residues. V lost 6 bases and J lost 5; bases outside the gene matches: 2. Germline V gene data show CDR1 as SQVTM and CDR2 as ANQGSEA. CDR3 region: CSVGQGTGELFF. CDR3 DNA: TGCAGCGTCGGACAGGGAACCGGGGAGCTGTTTTTT.

This clonotype was seen ten or more times. A much larger clone sits a single nucleotide away, making a read error possible. The chain has TRBV12-3 or TRBV12-4 and TRBJ2-7; D not resolved. CDR3 length: 12 amino acids. V lost 10 bases to trimming and J lost 4 bases, with 14 bases between them. This CDR3 reads CANSPTPYEQYF. The CDR3 region has the DNA TGTGCCAACAGCCCCACCCCATACGAGCAGTACTTC.

The rearrangement joins TRBV18 to TRBJ2-3, with 12 bases aligning to TRBD2. V shed 5 bases and J 3 bases; nucleotides not matched to a gene: 15. The germline V gene has CDR1 KGHSH and CDR2 LQKENI. This CDR3 contains 19 residues. CDR3 region: CASSSGTSGHLSRTDTQYF. The CDR3 coding sequence is TGTGCCAGCTCAAGCGGGACTAGCGGGCATCTCTCCCGTACAGATACGCAGTATTTT.

The chain carries TRBV5-6 and TRBJ2-7, with 10 bases lining up with TRBD2. CDR1 is SGHDT, CDR2 YYEEEE, per germline. This CDR3 is built from 15 residues. V shed 1 base, J shed 7 bases, and the junction held 8 bases outside the gene matches. The CDR3 nucleotides read TGTGCCAGCAGCTTGTGGCTAGCGGGAGTGGGGGAGCAGTACTTC. Translation gives CASSLWLAGVGEQYF.

This clonotype has a count of ten or more. The chain is built from TRBV3-1 and TRBJ1-6; perhaps TRBD1 as D (6 bases). Trimming left V 6 bases short and J 7 bases short, with 19 bases between. The CDR3 extends over 16 amino acids. Germline CDR1 LGHDT, CDR2 YNNKEL (reference sequence). In DNA form, the CDR3 reads TGTGCCAGCAGGGACGCTAGGACAGCCACGAATTCACCCCTCCACTTT. It is translated as CASRDARTATNSPLHF.

This clonotype has a handful of counts. The CDR3 sequence: CASSVAPLPGNEQFF. The CDR3 region has the DNA TGTGCCAGCAGCGTCGCCCCCCTGCCGGGCAATGAGCAGTTCTTC. The rearrangement joins TRBV7-9 to TRBJ2-1, with D uncertain. Trimming stripped 5 bases from V and 6 bases from J, with 17 bases between. The CDR3 extends over 15 amino acids. In germline, CDR1 is SEHNR, CDR2 FQNEAQ (reference sequence).

At least ten counts were recorded for this clonotype. V and J are TRBV27 and TRBJ2-2; 8 bases are a match to TRBD1. This CDR3 has 16 residues. V dropped 5 bases and J dropped 2; count of bases not matched to a gene: 7. Per the germline V gene, CDR1 is MNHEY and CDR2 is SMNVEV (reference sequence). The CDR3 here is CASSEDDRGNTGELFF. CDR3 DNA sequence: TGTGCCAGCAGTGAAGACGACAGGGGTAACACCGGGGAGCTGTTTTTT.

Note on this clonotype: This likely traces to a read error, being one base from a far larger clone. The chain joins TRBV5-5 to TRBJ2-1; 7 nucleotides align to TRBD2. This CDR3 contains 16 residues. Trimming took 1 base from V and 10 from J; bases not matched to a gene: 14. Germline V CDR1 and CDR2: SGHKS, YYEKEE (reference sequence). CDR3 DNA sequence: TGTGCCAGCAGCTTGTGGCCAGCGGGGAGCTCCTACGAGCAGTTCTTC. Protein sequence: CASSLWPAGSSYEQFF.

This clonotype has a handful of counts. The junction and the germline gene differ at one end; a read error may be behind it. This rearrangement joins TRBV10-3 to TRBJ1-1, with D perhaps TRBD1 (6 bases). The CDR3 covers 13 residues. Germline V lookup: CDR1 ENHRY, CDR2 SYGVKD. CDR3 sequence: CAMTRGEYTEASF. The CDR3, as DNA: TGTGCCATGACCAGGGGTGAATACACTGAAGCTTCCTTT.

This clonotype has ten or more counts. This chain links TRBV7-9 with TRBJ1-1; TRBD1 matches at 7 bases. There are 13 residues in the CDR3. Per the germline V gene, CDR1 is SEHNR and CDR2 is FQNEAQ (reference sequence). The ends lost 5 bases at V and 3 bases at J; junction bases unmatched: 3. The CDR3: CASSAQGDTEAFF. In nucleotides, the CDR3 is TGTGCCAGCAGCGCGCAGGGGGACACTGAAGCTTTCTTT.

This clonotype appeared a single time. An end of the junction does not agree with germline; a read error may underlie this. This rearrangement joins TRBV7-9 to TRBJ1-1, with D possibly matching TRBD1 (5 bases). Germline CDR1 SEHNR, CDR2 FQNEAQ (reference sequence). This CDR3 has 16 amino acids. The CDR3 DNA sequence: TGCGCCAGCAGCCAAGGGTCCGGTGGGGCGGACACTGAAGCTTTCTTT. Protein: CASSQGSGGADTEAFF.

This clonotype was observed a handful of times. The gene calls are TRBV2 and TRBJ2-2; 10 nucleotides align to TRBD1. Germline values: CDR1 SNHLY, CDR2 FYNNEI. Trimming took 4 bases from V and 7 from J; bases not matched to a gene: 12. This CDR3 is built from 17 residues. The chain's CDR3 is CASSGGQGRLGGGELFF. CDR3 DNA sequence: TGTGCCAGCAGTGGGGGACAGGGGCGCCTTGGTGGCGGGGAGCTGTTTTTT.

The genes are TRBV10-3 and TRBJ2-3; 12 bases map to TRBD2. V lost 7 bases, J lost 1 base, and 3 bases stayed unmatched. This CDR3 has 15 residues. The germline V gene has CDR1 ENHRY and CDR2 SYGVKD. DNA for the CDR3: TGTGCCATCAAGGGACTAGCGGGCGGCACAGATACGCAGTATTTT. It is translated as CAIKGLAGGTDTQYF.

The table lists this clonotype with many counts. This sequence joins TRBV7-2 and TRBJ2-7; D ambiguous. V was pared by 3 bases and J by 2 bases, with 11 bases between. The CDR3 is 14 residues long. The germline gives CDR1 SGHTA, CDR2 FQGNSA. CDR3 coding DNA: TGTGCCAGCAGCTTTCCTCTTCAGCCCTACGAGCAGTACTTC. Translated: CASSFPLQPYEQYF.

The chain uses TRBV7-9 and TRBJ2-2; D possibly corresponds to TRBD1 (5 bases). Germline-derived CDR1 and CDR2 are SEHNR and FQNEAQ (reference sequence). The V end lost 5 bases, the J end lost 6 bases, and 10 bases lay between the germline ends. The CDR3 length is 13 residues. DNA for the CDR3: TGTGCCAGCAGCCGACAGTCTGCCGGGGAGCTGTTTTTT. This translates into CASSRQSAGELFF.

Ten or more counts support this clonotype. The chain has TRBV18 and TRBJ2-7; D not certain. This CDR3 is built from 14 residues. The V and J ends lost 0 bases and 4 bases respectively, with 10 bases between them. The germline V gene encodes CDR1 KGHSH and CDR2 LQKENI. CDR3 in DNA: TGTGCCAGCTCACCACCCGCACAGCAATACGAGCAGTACTTC. This translates into CASSPPAQQYEQYF.

The chain combines TRBV10-2 with TRBJ1-5; D uncertain. The CDR3 has 13 amino acids. Germline V lookup: CDR1 WSHSY, CDR2 SAAADI. Trimming cost V 3 bases and J 5 bases, with 8 bases left between them. CDR3: CASSDVGYQPQHF. The DNA for the CDR3 is TGCGCCAGCAGTGATGTAGGGTATCAGCCCCAGCATTTT.

CDR3 DNA sequence: TGTGCCAGTAGTAGGACTCTACTAGCGACTGGCGGGGAGCTGTTTTTT. It codes for CASSRTLLATGGELFF. The chain joins TRBV19 to TRBJ2-2, with TRBD2 matching 7 bases. V shed 4 bases and J 7 bases; nucleotides not matched to a gene: 12. Germline V gives CDR1 LNHDA, CDR2 SQIVND (reference sequence). The CDR3 extends over 16 amino acids.

This clonotype has at least ten counts. The chain carries TRBV25-1 and TRBJ2-1; 7 bases map to TRBD1. After removal of 6 bases from V and 4 bases from J, the junction contained 12 bases not matched to a gene. The CDR3 is 16 amino acids. Germline V lookup: CDR1 MGHDK, CDR2 SYGVNS. CDR3 in DNA: TGTGCCAGCAGGGATACAGGGGAAGCCCATTACAATGAGCAGTTCTTC. Its translation is CASRDTGEAHYNEQFF.